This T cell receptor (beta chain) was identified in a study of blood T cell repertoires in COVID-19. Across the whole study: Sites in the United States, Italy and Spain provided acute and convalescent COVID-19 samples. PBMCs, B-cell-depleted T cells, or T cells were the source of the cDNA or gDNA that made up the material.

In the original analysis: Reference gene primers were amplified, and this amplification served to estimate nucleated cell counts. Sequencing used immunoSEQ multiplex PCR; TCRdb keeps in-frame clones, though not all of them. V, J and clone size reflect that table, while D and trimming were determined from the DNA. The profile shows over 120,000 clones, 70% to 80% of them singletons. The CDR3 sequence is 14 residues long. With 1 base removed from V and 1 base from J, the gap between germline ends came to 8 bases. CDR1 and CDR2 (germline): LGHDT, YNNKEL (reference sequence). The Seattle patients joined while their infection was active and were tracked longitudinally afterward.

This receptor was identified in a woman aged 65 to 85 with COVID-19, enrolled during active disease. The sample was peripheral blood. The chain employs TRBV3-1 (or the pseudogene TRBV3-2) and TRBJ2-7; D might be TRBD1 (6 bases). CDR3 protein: CASSQARGSYEQYF. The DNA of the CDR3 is TGTGCCAGCAGCCAAGCTAGGGGGTCCTACGAGCAGTACTTC.